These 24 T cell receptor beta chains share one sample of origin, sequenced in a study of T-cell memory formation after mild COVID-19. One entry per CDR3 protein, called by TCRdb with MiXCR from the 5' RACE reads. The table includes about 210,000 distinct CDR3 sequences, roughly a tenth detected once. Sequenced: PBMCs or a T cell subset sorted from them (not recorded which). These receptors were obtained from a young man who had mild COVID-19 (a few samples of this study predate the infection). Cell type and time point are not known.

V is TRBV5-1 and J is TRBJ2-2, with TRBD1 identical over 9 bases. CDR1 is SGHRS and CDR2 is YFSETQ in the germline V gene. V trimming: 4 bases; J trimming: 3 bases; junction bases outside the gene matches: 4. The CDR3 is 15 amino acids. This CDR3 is CASSETGGDTGELFF. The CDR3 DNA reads TGCGCCAGCAGCGAGACAGGGGGAGACACCGGGGAGCTGTTTTTT.

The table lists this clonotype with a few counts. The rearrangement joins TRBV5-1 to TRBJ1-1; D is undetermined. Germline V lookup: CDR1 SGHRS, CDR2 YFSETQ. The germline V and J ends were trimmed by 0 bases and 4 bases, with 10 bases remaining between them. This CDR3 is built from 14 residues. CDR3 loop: CASSLESTGTEAFF. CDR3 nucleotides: TGCGCCAGCAGCTTGGAATCGACGGGCACTGAAGCTTTCTTT.

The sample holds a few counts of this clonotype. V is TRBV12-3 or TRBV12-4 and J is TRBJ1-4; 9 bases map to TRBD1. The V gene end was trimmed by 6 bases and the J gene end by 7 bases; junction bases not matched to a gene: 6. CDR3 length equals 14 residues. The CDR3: CASRIGTGREKLFF. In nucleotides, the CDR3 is TGTGCCAGCAGGATCGGGACAGGGCGTGAAAAACTGTTTTTT.

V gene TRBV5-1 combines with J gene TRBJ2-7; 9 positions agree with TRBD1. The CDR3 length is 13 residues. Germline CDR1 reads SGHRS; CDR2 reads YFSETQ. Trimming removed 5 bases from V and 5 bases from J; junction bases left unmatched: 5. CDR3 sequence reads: CASRMGDRDEQYV. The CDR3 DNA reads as TGCGCCAGCAGGATGGGGGACAGGGACGAGCAGTACGTC.

This CDR3 is CASSSRGATEAFF. CDR3 bases: TGTGCCAGCAGCTCCAGGGGGGCCACTGAAGCTTTCTTT. This chain joins TRBV7-2 and TRBJ1-1, with 7 positions matching TRBD1. The CDR3 length is 13 residues. Germline CDR1 and CDR2: SGHTA and FQGNSA. Trimming at V came to 4 bases and at J to 4 bases, leaving 3 bases not matched to a gene. The full variable domain, with the rest looked up from reference TRBV7-2 and TRBJ1-1, is GAGVSQSPSNKVTEKGKDVELRCDPISGHTALYWYRQSLGQGLEFLIYFQGNSAPDKSGLPSDRFSAERTGGSVSTLTIQRTQQEDSAVYLCASSSRGATEAFFGQGTRLTVV.

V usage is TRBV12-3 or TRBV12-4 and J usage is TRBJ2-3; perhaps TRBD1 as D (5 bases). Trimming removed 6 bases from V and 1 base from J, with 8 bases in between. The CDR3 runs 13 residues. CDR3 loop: CASRAGRTDTQYF. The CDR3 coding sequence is TGTGCCAGCAGGGCAGGGCGCACAGATACGCAGTATTTT.

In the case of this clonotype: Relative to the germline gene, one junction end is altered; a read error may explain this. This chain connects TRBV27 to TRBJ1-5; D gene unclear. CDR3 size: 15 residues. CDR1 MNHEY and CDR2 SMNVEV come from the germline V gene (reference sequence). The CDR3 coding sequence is TGTTCCAGCAGCCCTTGGACGAGGAGCAATCAGCCCCAGCATTTT. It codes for CSSSPWTRSNQPQHF.

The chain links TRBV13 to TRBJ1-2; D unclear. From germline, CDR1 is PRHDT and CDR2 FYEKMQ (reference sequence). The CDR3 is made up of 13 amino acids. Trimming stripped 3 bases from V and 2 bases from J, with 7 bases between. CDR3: CASSFGSNYGYTF. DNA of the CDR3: TGTGCCAGCAGCTTTGGGAGCAACTATGGCTACACCTTC.

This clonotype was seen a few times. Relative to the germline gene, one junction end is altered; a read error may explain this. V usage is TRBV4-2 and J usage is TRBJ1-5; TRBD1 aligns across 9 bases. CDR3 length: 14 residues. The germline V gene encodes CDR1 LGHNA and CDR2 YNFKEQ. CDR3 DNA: TGTGCCAGCAGCAAAGACAGGGGGGGTCAGCCCCAGCATTTT. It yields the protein CASSKDRGGQPQHF.

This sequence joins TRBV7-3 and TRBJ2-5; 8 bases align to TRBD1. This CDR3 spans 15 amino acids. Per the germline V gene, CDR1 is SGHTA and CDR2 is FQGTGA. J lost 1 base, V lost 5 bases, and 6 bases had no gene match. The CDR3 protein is CASSPRTGRQETQYF. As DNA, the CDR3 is TGTGCCAGCAGCCCCAGGACAGGGCGCCAAGAGACCCAGTACTTC.

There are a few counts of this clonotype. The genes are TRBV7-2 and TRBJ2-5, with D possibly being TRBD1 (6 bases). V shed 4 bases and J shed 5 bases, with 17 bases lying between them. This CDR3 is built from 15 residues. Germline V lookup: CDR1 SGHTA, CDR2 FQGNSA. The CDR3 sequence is CASSSGQNPGETQYF. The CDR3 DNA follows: TGTGCCAGCAGCTCCGGACAGAACCCCGGGGAGACCCAGTACTTC.

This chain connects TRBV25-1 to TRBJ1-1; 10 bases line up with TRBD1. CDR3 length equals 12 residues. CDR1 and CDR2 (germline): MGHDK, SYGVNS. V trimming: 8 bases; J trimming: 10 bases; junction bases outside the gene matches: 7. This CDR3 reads CASPEGTGVAFF. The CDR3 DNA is TGTGCCAGCCCTGAGGGGACAGGGGTAGCTTTCTTT.

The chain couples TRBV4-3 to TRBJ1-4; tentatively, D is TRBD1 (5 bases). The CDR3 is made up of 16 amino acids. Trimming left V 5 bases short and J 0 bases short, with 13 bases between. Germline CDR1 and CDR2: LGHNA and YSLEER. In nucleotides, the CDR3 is TGCGCCAGCAGCAAAGTTCCAGGGACAACTAATGAAAAACTGTTTTTT. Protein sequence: CASSKVPGTTNEKLFF.

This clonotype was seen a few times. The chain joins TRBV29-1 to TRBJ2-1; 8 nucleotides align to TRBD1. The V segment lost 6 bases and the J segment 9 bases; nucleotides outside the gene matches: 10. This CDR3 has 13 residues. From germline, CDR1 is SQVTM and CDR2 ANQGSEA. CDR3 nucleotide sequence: TGCAGCGTCGCCTCGACAGGGGCTAGTGAGCAGTTCTTC. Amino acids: CSVASTGASEQFF.

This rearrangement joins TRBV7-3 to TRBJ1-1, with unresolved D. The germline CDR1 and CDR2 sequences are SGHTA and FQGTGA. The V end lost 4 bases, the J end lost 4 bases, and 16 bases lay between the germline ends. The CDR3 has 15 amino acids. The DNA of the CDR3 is TGTGCCAGCAGCTCTGGGAATGGGTACGGCACTGAAGCTTTCTTT. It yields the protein CASSSGNGYGTEAFF. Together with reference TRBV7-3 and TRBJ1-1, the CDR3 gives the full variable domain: GAGVSQTPSNKVTEKGKYVELRCDPISGHTALYWYRQSLGQGPEFLIYFQGTGAADDSGLPNDRFFAVRPEGSVSTLKIQRTERGDSAVYLCASSSGNGYGTEAFFGQGTRLTVV.

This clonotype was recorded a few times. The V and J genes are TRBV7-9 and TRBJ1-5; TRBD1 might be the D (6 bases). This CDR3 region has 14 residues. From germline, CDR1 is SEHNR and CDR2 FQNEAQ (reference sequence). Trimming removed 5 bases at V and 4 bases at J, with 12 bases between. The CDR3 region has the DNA TGTGCCAGCAGCCAAAGAGGGGGGAATCAGCCCCAGCATTTT. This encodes CASSQRGGNQPQHF.

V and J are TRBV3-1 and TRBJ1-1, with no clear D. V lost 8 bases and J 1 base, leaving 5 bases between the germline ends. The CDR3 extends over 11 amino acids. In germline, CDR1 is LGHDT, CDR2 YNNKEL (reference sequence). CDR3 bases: TGTGCCAGCCTAGGGAACACTGAAGCTTTCTTT. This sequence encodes CASLGNTEAFF.

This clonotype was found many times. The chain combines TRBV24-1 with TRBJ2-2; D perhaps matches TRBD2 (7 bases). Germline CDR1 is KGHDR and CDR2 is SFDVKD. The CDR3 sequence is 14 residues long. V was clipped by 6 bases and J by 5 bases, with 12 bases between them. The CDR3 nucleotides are TGTGCCACCAGTCTGGAGGGGGGGACCGGGGAGCTGTTTTTT. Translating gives CATSLEGGTGELFF.

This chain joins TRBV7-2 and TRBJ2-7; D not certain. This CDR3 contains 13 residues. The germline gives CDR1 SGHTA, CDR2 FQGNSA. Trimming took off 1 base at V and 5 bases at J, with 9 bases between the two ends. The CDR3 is CASSLGVIHEQYF. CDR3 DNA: TGTGCCAGCAGCTTAGGAGTAATCCACGAGCAGTACTTC.

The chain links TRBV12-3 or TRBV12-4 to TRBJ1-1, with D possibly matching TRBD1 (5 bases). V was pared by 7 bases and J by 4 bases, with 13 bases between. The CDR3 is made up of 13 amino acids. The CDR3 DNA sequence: TGTGCCAGCACCGTCAGGGAGGGCACTGAAGCTTTCTTT. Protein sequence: CASTVREGTEAFF.

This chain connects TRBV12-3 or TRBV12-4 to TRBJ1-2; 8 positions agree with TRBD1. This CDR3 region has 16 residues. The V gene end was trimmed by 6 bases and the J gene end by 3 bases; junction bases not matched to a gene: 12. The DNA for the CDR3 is TGTGCCAGCAGATACGGGACAGGCTTAAGGTACTATGGCTACACCTTC. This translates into CASRYGTGLRYYGYTF.

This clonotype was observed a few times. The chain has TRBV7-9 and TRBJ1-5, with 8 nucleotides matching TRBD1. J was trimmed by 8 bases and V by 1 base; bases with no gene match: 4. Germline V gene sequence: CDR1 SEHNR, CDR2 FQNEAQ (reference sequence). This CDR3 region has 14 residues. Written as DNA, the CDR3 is TGTGCCAGCAGCTTAGGGACAGGGACAGAGCCCCAGCATTTT. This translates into CASSLGTGTEPQHF.

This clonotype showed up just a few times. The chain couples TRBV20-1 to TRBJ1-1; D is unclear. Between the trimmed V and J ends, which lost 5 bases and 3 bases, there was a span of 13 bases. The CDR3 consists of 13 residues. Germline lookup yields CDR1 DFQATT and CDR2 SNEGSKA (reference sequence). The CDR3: CSAPMAAYTEAFF. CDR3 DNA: TGCAGTGCTCCGATGGCCGCATACACTGAAGCTTTCTTT.

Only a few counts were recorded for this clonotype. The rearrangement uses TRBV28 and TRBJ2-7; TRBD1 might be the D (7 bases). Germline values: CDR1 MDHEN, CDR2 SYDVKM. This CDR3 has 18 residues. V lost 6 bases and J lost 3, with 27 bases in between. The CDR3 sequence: CASRGGTARPNEDYEQYV. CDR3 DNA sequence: TGTGCCAGCAGAGGAGGGACAGCGAGGCCAAACGAGGACTACGAGCAGTACGTC.